A selection of T cell receptor beta chains follows, all from one sample in a study of blood T cell repertoires in COVID-19. Data came from immunoSEQ multiplex PCR; TCRdb stores just in-frame clones and leaves some out. The repertoire holds 130,000 or so clones, with approximately 86% as singletons. The sequenced sample consisted of peripheral blood. The receptors come from a woman in her seventies with COVID-19, enrolled during active disease. CDR3s include the opening cysteine and the closing phenylalanine or tryptophan.

j_call,v_call,cdr3_aa
TRBJ1-4,TRBV19,CAAGQPRGKLFF
TRBJ2-1,TRBV12-3/TRBV12-4,CASQPNWSEQFF
TRBJ2-3,TRBV5-6,CASSPLKRGGGTDTQYF
TRBJ1-6,TRBV19,CASTLTAGNSPLHF
TRBJ2-3,TRBV4-1,CASSQDGLAGGFTDTQYF
TRBJ1-2,TRBV6-5,CASSFPATGEGYTF
TRBJ2-3,TRBV7-2,CASSKSGVATDTQYF
TRBJ2-7,TRBV28,CASSLTGKNYEQYF
TRBJ1-1,TRBV24-1,CATRGAVNTEAFF
TRBJ2-7,TRBV10-2,CASSDRLAGGPRVEQYF
TRBJ1-1,TRBV20-1,CSATVSTEAFF
TRBJ2-7,TRBV28,CASRQDYEQYF
TRBJ2-7,TRBV24-1,CATSKQGIHEQYF
TRBJ1-1,TRBV2,CASSVGRGSPEAFF
TRBJ1-1,TRBV7-9,CASSLDDRGGFGTEAFF
TRBJ1-2,TRBV5-6,CASSLTGTGNYNYGYTF
TRBJ2-4,TRBV19,CASSIIAGLAKNIQYF
TRBJ2-5,TRBV3-1/TRBV3-2,CASSQRTSGGQETQYF
TRBJ2-1,TRBV28,CASSFGAGEGEQFF
TRBJ1-2,TRBV3-1/TRBV3-2,CASSYLKGGDYGYTF
TRBJ2-3,TRBV9,CASSRNTGPLTSRDTQYF
TRBJ2-5,TRBV30,CAWRTGRGTQYF